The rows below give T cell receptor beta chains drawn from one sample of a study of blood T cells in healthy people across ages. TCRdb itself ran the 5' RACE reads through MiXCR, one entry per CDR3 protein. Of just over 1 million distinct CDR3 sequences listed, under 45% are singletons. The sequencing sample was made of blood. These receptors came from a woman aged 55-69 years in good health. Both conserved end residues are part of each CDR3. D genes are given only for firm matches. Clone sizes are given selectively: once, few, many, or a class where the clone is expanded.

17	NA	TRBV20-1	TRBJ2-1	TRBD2	CSARVGTSGVSYNEQFF	TGCAGTGCTAGAGTCGGTACTAGCGGGGTCTCCTACAATGAGCAGTTCTTC
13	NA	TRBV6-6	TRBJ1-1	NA	CASSYPDTDGAFF	TGTGCCAGCAGTTACCCGGACACCGACGGAGCTTTCTTT
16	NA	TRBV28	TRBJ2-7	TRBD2	CASSLISGTITGEQYF	TGCGCCAGCAGTTTGATTAGCGGGACCATAACGGGCGAGCAGTACTTC
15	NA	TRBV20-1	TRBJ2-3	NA	CSASRLTASTDTQYF	TGCAGTGCTAGCCGTCTGACGGCTAGCACAGATACGCAGTATTTT
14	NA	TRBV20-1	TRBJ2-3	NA	CSASGGASTDTQYF	TGCAGTGCTAGTGGCGGGGCTAGCACAGATACGCAGTATTTT
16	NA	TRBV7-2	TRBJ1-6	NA	CASNRRGDNPYSPLHF	TGTGCCAGCAACCGACGGGGGGACAACCCCTACTCACCCCTCCACTTT
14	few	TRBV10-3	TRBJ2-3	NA	CAISAGGGTDTQYF	TGTGCCATCAGTGCTGGCGGGGGCACAGATACGCAGTATTTT
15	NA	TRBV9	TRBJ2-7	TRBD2	CASSVVSGSFDEQYF	TGTGCCAGCAGCGTAGTAAGCGGGAGTTTCGACGAGCAGTACTTC
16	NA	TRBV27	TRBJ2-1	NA	CASSLGGTLRINEQFF	TGTGCCAGCAGTTTGGGAGGGACACTAAGGATCAATGAGCAGTTCTTC
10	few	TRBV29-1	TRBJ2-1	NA	CATGTNEQFF	TGTGCTACCGGAACCAATGAGCAGTTCTTC
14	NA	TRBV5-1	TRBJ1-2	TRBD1	CAGSSGTGVDGYTF	TGCGCCGGCAGCTCCGGGACAGGGGTTGATGGCTACACCTTC
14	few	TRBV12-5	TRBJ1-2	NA	CASGSQTGRVPYTF	TGTGCTAGTGGTTCTCAGACAGGACGTGTCCCTTACACCTTC
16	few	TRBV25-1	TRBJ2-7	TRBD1	CASSETRTGGIYEQYF	TGTGCCAGCAGTGAAACCCGGACAGGGGGCATTTACGAGCAGTACTTC
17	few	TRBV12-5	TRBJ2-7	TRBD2	CASGLARTSGETYEQYF	TGTGCTAGTGGTTTGGCTCGGACTAGCGGAGAGACCTACGAGCAGTACTTC
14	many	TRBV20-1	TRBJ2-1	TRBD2	CSALSGRASNEQFF	TGCAGTGCCCTTAGCGGGAGGGCCTCGAATGAGCAGTTCTTC
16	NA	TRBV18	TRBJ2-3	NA	CASSPRGPGSTDTQYF	TGTGCCAGCTCACCACGTGGACCCGGTAGCACAGATACGCAGTATTTT
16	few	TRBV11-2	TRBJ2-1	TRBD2	CASSLRGLAEYNEQFF	TGTGCCAGCAGCTTAAGAGGACTAGCGGAGTACAATGAGCAGTTCTTC
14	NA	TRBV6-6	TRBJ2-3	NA	CASSHGQPRDTQYF	TGTGCCAGCAGCCATGGACAGCCTCGAGATACGCAGTATTTT
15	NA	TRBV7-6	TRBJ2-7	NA	CASSMVGYPGDEQYF	TGTGCCAGCAGCATGGTCGGGTATCCGGGTGACGAGCAGTACTTC
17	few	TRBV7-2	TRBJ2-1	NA	CASSLAGGIGPYNEQFF	TGTGCCAGCAGCTTAGCAGGCGGGATAGGACCCTACAATGAGCAGTTCTTC
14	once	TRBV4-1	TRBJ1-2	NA	CASSQDWGIYGYTF	TGCGCCAGCAGCCAAGATTGGGGGATCTATGGCTACACCTTC
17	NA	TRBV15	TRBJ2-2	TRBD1	CATSLGQIKPNTGELFF	TGTGCCACCAGCCTGGGACAGATCAAACCGAACACCGGGGAGCTGTTTTTT
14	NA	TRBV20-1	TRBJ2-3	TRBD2	CSAPLAGGTDTQYF	TGCAGTGCCCCCCTAGCGGGAGGCACAGATACGCAGTATTTT
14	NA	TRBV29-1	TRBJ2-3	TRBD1	CSVVKGAPTDTQYF	TGCAGCGTTGTCAAGGGGGCCCCCACAGATACGCAGTATTTT
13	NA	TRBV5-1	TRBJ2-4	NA	CASSLGNLREQYF	TGCGCCAGCAGTCTCGGCAATTTGAGGGAGCAGTACTTC
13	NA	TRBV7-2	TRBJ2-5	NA	CASSLGWTAVQYF	TGTGCCAGCAGCTTAGGATGGACAGCAGTACAGTACTTC
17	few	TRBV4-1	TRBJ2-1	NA	CASSPREGRGSYNEQFF	TGCGCCAGCAGCCCCAGGGAAGGCAGGGGCTCCTACAATGAGCAGTTCTTC
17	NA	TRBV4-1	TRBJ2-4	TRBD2	CASSHALGAGVVYERYF	TGCGCCAGCAGTCATGCTCTAGGTGCGGGAGTAGTCTACGAGCGGTACTTC
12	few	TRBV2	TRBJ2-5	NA	CASRETHETQYF	TGTGCCAGCAGAGAGACTCATGAGACCCAGTACTTC
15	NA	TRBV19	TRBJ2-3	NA	CASSPHSYSADTQYF	TGTGCCAGTAGCCCCCATTCGTATAGCGCAGATACGCAGTATTTT
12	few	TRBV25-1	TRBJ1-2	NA	CASSGGVYGYTF	TGTGCCAGCAGTGGAGGGGTCTATGGCTACACCTTC
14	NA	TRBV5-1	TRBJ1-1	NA	CASSLAASPTEAFF	TGCGCCAGCAGCTTGGCGGCCAGCCCCACTGAAGCTTTCTTT
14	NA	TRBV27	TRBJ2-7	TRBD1	CASSLGTDSYEQYF	TGTGCCAGCAGTTTAGGGACAGACAGCTACGAGCAGTACTTC
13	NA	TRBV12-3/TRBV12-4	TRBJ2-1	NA	CASSRDWVGEQFF	TGTGCCAGCAGTCGGGACTGGGTGGGTGAGCAGTTCTTC
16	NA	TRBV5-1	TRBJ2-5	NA	CASSLDSERARETQYF	TGCGCCAGCAGCTTAGATAGCGAAAGAGCGCGAGAGACCCAGTACTTC
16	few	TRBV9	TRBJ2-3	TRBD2	CASSSRAGAGGDTQYF	TGTGCCAGCAGCTCGAGAGCGGGAGCCGGGGGAGATACGCAGTATTTT
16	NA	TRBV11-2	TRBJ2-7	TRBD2	CASVGDSPGGSYEQYF	TGTGCCAGCGTAGGGGATTCGCCGGGAGGTTCCTACGAGCAGTACTTC
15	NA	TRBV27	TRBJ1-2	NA	CASSSGPELLSGYTF	TGTGCCAGCAGTTCCGGGCCAGAGCTGTTGAGTGGCTACACCTTC
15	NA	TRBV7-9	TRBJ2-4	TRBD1	CASSLVQGATNIQYF	TGTGCCAGCAGCTTAGTTCAGGGGGCGACGAACATTCAGTACTTC
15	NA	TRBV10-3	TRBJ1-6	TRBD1	CAISESGQANSPLHF	TGTGCCATCAGTGAGTCGGGACAGGCCAATTCACCCCTCCACTTT
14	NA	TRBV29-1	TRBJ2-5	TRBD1	CSGLTGALQETQYF	TGCAGCGGCCTGACAGGGGCCCTCCAAGAGACCCAGTACTTC
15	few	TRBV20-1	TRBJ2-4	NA	CSATHPGAPKNIQYF	TGCAGTGCTACCCACCCGGGGGCTCCCAAAAACATTCAGTACTTC
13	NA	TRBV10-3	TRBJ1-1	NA	CAISVEALGTAFF	TGTGCCATCAGTGTAGAAGCATTGGGGACAGCTTTCTTT
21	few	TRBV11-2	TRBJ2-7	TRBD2	CASSSARATSGGAPTAYEQYF	TGTGCCAGCAGCTCCGCTAGGGCCACTAGCGGAGGCGCCCCCACAGCCTACGAGCAGTACTTC
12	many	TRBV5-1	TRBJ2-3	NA	CASSSLGDTQYF	TGCGCCAGCAGCTCCTTAGGGGATACGCAGTATTTT
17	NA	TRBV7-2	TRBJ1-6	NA	CASSLATTSSYNSPLHF	TGTGCCAGCAGCTTAGCGACGACAAGCTCCTATAATTCACCCCTCCACTTT
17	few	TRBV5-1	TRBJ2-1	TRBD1	CASSQRMTGDLWNEQFF	TGCGCCAGCAGCCAAAGAATGACAGGGGATCTATGGAATGAGCAGTTCTTC
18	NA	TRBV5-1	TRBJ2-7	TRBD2	CASSLPSGRGNSYNEQYF	TGCGCCAGCAGCTTGCCTAGCGGGAGGGGAAACTCCTACAATGAGCAGTACTTC
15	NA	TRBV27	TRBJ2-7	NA	CASSFARYSGYEQYF	TGTGCCAGCAGTTTCGCCAGGTATTCAGGCTACGAGCAGTACTTC
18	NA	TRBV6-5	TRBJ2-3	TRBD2	CASSYPSGGLTSTDTQYF	TGTGCCAGCAGTTATCCTAGCGGGGGACTCACTAGCACAGATACGCAGTATTTT
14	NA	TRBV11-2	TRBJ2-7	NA	CASSLEASAYEQYF	TGTGCCAGCAGCTTAGAGGCTAGCGCCTACGAGCAGTACTTC
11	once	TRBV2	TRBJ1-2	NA	CASNRNSGYTF	TGTGCCAGCAACCGGAACTCGGGCTACACCTTC
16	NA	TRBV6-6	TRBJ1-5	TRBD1	CASSPPTQGANQPQHF	TGTGCCAGCAGTCCTCCCACTCAGGGGGCGAATCAGCCCCAGCATTTT